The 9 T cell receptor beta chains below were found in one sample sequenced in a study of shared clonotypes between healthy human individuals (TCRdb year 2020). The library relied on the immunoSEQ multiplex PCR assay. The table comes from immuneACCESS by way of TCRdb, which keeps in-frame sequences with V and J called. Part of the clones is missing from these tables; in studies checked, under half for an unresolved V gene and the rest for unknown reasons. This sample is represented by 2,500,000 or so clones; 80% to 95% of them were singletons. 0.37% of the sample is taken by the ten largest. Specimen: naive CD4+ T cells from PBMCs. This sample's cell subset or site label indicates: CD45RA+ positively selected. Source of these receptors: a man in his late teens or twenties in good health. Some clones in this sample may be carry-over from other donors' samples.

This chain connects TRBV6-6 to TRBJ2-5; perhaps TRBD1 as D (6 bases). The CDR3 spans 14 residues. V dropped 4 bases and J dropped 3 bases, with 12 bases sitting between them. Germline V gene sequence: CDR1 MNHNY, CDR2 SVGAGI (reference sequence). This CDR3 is CASSLRSGEETQYF. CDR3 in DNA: TGTGCCAGCAGTTTGCGGTCAGGGGAAGAGACCCAGTACTTC.

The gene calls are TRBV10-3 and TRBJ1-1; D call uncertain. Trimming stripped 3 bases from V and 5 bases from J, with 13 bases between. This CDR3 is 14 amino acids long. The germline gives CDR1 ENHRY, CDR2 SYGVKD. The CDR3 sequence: CAISDLGKGTEAFF. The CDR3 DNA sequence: TGTGCCATCAGTGATCTAGGGAAAGGGACTGAAGCTTTCTTT.

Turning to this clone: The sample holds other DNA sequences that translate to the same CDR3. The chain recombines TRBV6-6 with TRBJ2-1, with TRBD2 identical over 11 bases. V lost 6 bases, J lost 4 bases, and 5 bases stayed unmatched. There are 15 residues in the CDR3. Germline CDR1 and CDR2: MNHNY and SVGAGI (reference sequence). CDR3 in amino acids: CASRTGTSGYNEQFF. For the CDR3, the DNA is TGTGCCAGCAGGACCGGGACTAGCGGATACAATGAGCAGTTCTTC.

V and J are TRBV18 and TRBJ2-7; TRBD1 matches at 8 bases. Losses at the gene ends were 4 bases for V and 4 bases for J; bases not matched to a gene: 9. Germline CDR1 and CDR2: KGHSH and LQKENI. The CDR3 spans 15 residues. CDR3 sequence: CASSLGTGGGYEQYF. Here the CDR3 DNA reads TGTGCCAGCTCACTTGGGACAGGCGGTGGGTACGAGCAGTACTTC.

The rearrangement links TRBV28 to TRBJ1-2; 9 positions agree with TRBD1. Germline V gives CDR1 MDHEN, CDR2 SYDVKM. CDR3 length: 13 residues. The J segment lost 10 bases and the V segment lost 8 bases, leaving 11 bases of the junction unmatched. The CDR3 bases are TGTGCCAGCGATACAACGCGGGACAGGGACTACACCTTC. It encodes CASDTTRDRDYTF.

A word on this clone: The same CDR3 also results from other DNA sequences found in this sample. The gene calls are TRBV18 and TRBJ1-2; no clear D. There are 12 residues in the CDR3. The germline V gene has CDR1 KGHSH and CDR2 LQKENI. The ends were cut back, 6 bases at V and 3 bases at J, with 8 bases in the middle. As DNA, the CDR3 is TGTGCCAGCTCCCCTGGGGACTATGGCTACACCTTC. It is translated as CASSPGDYGYTF.

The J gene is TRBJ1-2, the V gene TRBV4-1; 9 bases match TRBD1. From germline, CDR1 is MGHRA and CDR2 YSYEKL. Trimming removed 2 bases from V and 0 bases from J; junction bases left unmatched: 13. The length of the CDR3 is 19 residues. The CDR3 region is CASSQPPGQGVQANYGYTF. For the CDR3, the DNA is TGCGCCAGCAGCCAACCCCCGGGACAGGGCGTACAAGCTAACTATGGCTACACCTTC.

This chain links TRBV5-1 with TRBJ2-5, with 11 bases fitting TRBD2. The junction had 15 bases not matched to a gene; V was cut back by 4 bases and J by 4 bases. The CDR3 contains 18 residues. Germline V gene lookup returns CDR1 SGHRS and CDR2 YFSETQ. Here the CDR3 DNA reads TGCGCCAGCAGCGGGGGCTCGAGTGGACTAGCGGGCTTAGAGACCCAGTACTTC. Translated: CASSGGSSGLAGLETQYF. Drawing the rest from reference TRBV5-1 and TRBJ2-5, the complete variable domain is KAGVTQTPRYLIKTRGQQVTLSCSPISGHRSVSWYQQTPGQGLQFLFEYFSETQRNKGNFPGRFSGRQFSNSRSEMNVSTLELGDSALYLCASSGGSSGLAGLETQYFGPGTRLLVL.

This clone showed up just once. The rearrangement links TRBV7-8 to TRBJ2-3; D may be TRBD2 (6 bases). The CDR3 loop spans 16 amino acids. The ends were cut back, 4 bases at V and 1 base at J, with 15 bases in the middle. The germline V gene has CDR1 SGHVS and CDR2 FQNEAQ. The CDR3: CASSSREPRGTDTQYF. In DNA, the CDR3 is TGTGCCAGCAGCTCTCGGGAGCCCCGGGGCACAGATACGCAGTATTTT.